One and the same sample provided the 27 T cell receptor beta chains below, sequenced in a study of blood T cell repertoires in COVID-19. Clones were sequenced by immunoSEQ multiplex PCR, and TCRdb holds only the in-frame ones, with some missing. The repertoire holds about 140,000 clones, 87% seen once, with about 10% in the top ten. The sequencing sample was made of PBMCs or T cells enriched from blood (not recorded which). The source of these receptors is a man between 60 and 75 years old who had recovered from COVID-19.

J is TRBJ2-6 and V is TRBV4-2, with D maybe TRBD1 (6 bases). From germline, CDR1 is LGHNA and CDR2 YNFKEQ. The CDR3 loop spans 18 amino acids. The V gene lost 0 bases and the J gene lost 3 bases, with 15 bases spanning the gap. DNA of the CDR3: TGTGCCAGCAGCCAAGAGGTGGGAAGGGGGTTTGGGGCCAACGTCCTGACTTTC. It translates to CASSQEVGRGFGANVLTF.

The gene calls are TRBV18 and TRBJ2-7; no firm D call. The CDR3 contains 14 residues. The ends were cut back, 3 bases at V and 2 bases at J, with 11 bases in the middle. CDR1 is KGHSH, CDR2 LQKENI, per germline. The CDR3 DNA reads TGTGCCAGCTCACCTAGACACGTAACCTACGAGCAGTACTTC. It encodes CASSPRHVTYEQYF.

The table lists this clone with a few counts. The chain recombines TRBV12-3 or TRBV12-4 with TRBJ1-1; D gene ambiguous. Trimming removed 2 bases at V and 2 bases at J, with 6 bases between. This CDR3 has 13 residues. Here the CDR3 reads CASSLSGNTEAFF. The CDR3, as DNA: TGTGCCAGCAGTTTAAGCGGAAACACTGAAGCTTTCTTT.

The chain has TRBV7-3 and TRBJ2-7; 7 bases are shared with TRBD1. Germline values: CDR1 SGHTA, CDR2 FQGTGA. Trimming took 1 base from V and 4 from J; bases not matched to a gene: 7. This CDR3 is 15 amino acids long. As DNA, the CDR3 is TGTGCCAGCAGCTTAAGGACAGGAATGGGATACGAGCAGTACTTC. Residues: CASSLRTGMGYEQYF.

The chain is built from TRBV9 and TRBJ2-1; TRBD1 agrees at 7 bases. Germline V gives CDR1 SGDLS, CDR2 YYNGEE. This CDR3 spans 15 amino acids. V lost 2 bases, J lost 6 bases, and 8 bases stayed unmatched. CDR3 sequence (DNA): TGTGCCAGCAGCGTGGGACAGCAGACGGTCAATGAGCAGTTCTTC. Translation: CASSVGQQTVNEQFF.

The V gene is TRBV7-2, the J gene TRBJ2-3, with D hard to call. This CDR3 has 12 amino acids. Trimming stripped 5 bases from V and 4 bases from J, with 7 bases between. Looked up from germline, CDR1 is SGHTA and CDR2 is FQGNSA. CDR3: CASSLFADTQYF. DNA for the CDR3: TGTGCCAGCAGCCTGTTCGCAGATACGCAGTATTTT.

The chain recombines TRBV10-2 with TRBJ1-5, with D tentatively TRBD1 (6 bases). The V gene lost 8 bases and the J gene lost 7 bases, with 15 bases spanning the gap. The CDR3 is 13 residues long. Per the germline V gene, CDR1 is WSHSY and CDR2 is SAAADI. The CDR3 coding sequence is TGCGCCAGCCGAACAGGGCCCCAACAGCCCCAGCATTTT. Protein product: CASRTGPQQPQHF.

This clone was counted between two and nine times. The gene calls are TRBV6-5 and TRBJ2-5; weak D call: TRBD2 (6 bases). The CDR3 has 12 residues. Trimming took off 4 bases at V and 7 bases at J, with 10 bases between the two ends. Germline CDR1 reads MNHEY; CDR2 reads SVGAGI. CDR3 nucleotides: TGTGCCAGCAGTTCCCAGGGAGGGACCCAGTACTTC. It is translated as CASSSQGGTQYF.

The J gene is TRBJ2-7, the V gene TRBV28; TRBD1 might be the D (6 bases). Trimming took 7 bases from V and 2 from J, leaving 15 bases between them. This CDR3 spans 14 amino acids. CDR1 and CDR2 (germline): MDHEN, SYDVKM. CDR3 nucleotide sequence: TGTGCCAGCATGGGAACAGGGCCGCCCTACGAGCAGTACTTC. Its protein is CASMGTGPPYEQYF.

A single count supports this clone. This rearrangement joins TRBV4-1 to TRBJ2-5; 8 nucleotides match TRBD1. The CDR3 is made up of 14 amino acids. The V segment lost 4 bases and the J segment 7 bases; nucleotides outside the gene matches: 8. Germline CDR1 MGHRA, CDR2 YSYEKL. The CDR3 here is CASSRGQGTGTQYF. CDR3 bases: TGCGCCAGCAGCCGAGGACAGGGAACCGGGACCCAGTACTTC.

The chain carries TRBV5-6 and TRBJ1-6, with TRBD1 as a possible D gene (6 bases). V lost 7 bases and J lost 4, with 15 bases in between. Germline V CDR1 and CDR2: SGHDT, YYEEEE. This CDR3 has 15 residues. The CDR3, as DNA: TGTGCCAGCTCCACCAGACAGGAGTATAATTCACCCCTCCACTTT. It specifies CASSTRQEYNSPLHF.

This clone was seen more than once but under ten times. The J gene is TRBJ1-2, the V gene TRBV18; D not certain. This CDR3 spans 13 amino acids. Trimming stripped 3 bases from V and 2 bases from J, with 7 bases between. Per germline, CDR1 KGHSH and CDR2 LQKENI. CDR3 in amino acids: CASSPEINYGYTF. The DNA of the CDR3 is TGTGCCAGCTCACCGGAGATAAACTATGGCTACACCTTC.

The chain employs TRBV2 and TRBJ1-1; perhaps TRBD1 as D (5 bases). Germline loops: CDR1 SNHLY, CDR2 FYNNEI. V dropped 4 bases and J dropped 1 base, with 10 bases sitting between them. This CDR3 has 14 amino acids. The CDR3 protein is CASSVRQGNTEAFF. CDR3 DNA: TGTGCCAGCAGTGTTCGGCAGGGGAACACTGAAGCTTTCTTT.

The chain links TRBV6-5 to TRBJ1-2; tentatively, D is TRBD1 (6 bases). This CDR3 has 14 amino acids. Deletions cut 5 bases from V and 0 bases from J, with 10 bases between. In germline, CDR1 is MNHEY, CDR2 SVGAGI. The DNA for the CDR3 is TGTGCCAGCAGTAGGGGGTCGACTAACTATGGCTACACCTTC. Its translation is CASSRGSTNYGYTF.

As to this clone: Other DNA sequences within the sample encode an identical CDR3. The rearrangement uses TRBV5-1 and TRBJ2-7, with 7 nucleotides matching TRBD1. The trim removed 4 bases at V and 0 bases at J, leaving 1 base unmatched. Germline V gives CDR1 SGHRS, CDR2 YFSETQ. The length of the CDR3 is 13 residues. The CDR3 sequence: CASSRQGSYEQYF. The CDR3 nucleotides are TGCGCCAGCAGCAGACAGGGCTCCTACGAGCAGTACTTC.

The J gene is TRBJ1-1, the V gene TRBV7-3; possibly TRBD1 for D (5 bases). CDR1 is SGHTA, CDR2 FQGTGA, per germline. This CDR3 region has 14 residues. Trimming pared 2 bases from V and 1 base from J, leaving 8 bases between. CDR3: CASSLLGPNTEAFF. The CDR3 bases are TGTGCCAGCAGCTTATTGGGGCCGAACACTGAAGCTTTCTTT.

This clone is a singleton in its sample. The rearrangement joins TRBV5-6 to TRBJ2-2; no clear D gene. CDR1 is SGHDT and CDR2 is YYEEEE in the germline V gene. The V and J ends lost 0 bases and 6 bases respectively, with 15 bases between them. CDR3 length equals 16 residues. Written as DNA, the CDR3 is TGTGCCAGCAGCTTGGAGCCGTGGGCAGTCTCCGGGGAGCTGTTTTTT. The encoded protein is CASSLEPWAVSGELFF.

The DNA of the CDR3 is TGTGCCAGCAGTTCCATATACCCCGCCCTACAGGGTTTAGACTACGAGCAGTACTTC. Residues: CASSSIYPALQGLDYEQYF. The gene calls are TRBV27 and TRBJ2-7; D might be TRBD1 (6 bases). CDR1 MNHEY and CDR2 SMNVEV come from the germline V gene (reference sequence). CDR3 length: 19 residues. Trimming cost V 4 bases and J 3 bases, with 28 bases left between them.

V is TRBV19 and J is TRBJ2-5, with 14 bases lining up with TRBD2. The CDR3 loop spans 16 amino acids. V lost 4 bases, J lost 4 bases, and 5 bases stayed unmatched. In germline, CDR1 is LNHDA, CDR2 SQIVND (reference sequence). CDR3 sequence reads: CASSRRTSGGRETQYF. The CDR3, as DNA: TGTGCCAGTAGTAGACGGACTAGCGGGGGGAGAGAGACCCAGTACTTC.

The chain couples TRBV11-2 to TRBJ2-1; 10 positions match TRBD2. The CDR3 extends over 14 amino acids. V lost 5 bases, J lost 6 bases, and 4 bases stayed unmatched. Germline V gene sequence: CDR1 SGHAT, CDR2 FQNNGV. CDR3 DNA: TGTGCCAGCAGCGCGAGCGGGAGGGCCAATGAGCAGTTCTTC. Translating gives CASSASGRANEQFF.

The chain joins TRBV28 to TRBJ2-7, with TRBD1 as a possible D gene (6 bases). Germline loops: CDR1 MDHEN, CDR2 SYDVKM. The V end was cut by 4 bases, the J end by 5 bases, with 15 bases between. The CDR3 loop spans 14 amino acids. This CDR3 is CASSSTGKSDEQYF. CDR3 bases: TGTGCCAGCAGTTCAACAGGGAAGTCGGACGAGCAGTACTTC.

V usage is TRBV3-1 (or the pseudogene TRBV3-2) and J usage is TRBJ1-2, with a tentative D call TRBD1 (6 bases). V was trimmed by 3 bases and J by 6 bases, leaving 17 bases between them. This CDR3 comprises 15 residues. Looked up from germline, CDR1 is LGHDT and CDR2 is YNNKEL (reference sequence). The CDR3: CASSHLGGAVDGYTF. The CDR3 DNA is TGTGCCAGCAGCCACCTTGGGGGGGCGGTCGATGGCTACACCTTC.

This CDR3 reads CASSQVSTSGGAWSYEQYF. The CDR3 nucleotides are TGCGCCAGCAGCCAAGTTTCGACTAGCGGGGGGGCCTGGTCCTACGAGCAGTACTTC. V and J are TRBV4-1 and TRBJ2-7, with TRBD2 matching over 14 bases. Germline-derived CDR1 and CDR2 are MGHRA and YSYEKL. Unmatched junction bases numbered 9, after V lost 1 base and J lost 1 base. CDR3 length: 19 amino acids.

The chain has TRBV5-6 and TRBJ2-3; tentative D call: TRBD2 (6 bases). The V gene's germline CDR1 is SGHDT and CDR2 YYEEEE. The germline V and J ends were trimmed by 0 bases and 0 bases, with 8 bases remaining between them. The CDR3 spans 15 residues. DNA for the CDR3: TGTGCCAGCAGCTTGGGTGGGACTAGCACAGATACGCAGTATTTT. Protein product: CASSLGGTSTDTQYF.

The CDR3 nucleotides are TGTGCCAGCAGCCAACCAGAAGTGGATACGCAGTATTTT. Its translation is CASSQPEVDTQYF. J is TRBJ2-3 and V is TRBV5-4; D remains ambiguous. The germline gives CDR1 SGHNT, CDR2 YYREEE (reference sequence). This CDR3 has 13 amino acids. V was pared by 4 bases and J by 6 bases, with 12 bases between.

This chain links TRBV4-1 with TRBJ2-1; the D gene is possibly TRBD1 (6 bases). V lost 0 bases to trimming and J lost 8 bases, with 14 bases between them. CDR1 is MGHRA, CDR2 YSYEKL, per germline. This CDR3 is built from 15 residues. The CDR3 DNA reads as TGCGCCAGCAGCCAAGATGGGGGCTCGAGGGATGAGCAGTTCTTC. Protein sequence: CASSQDGGSRDEQFF.

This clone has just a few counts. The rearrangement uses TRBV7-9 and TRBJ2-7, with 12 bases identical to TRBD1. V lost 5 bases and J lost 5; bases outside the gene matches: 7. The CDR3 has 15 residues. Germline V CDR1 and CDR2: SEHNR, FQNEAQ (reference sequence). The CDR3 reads CASSNRDRGLNEQYF. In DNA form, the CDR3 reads TGTGCCAGCAGCAACCGGGACAGGGGGCTCAACGAGCAGTACTTC.